The 23 T cell receptor beta chains given below trace back to one sample, sequenced in a study of cytomegalovirus exposure and HLA in healthy donors. Primers for the PCR totalled 60 Vbeta and 13 Jbeta. Profiled with immunoSEQ multiplex PCR; TCRdb holds only in-frame clones, not every one. Of 140,000 to 150,000 clones detected, 60% to 85% appear once; the ten largest clones hold approximately 13%. Sequencing was carried out using PBMCs. Source of these receptors: a man aged 35-49 years in good health and CMV-seropositive.

The chain links TRBV30 to TRBJ2-3, with a possible D match to TRBD2 (5 bases). With 4 bases removed from V and 3 bases from J, the gap between germline ends came to 14 bases. Germline V gene data show CDR1 as GTSNPN and CDR2 as SVGIG (reference sequence). The CDR3 extends over 14 amino acids. CDR3 DNA: TGTGCCTGGAATTACAAAAGGGAGACAGATACGCAGTATTTT. Amino acids: CAWNYKRETDTQYF.

The chain joins TRBV18 to TRBJ2-7; 11 bases map to TRBD1. In germline, CDR1 is KGHSH, CDR2 LQKENI. J was trimmed by 4 bases and V by 6 bases; bases with no gene match: 14. The CDR3 loop spans 17 amino acids. The CDR3 sequence: CASSQSVPGQGVYEQYF. CDR3 DNA: TGTGCCAGCTCCCAAAGCGTTCCGGGACAGGGGGTTTACGAGCAGTACTTC.

The chain carries TRBV11-2 and TRBJ2-3; weak D call: TRBD2 (6 bases). The CDR3 runs 13 residues. In germline, CDR1 is SGHAT, CDR2 FQNNGV. Trimming removed 9 bases from V and 5 bases from J, with 15 bases in between. The CDR3 reads CASTDYQQDTQYF. The CDR3 DNA reads TGTGCCAGTACGGACTACCAACAAGATACGCAGTATTTT.

This clone occurred a few times. This chain joins TRBV5-1 and TRBJ2-3, with D possibly matching TRBD1 (6 bases). The CDR3 totals 14 residues. Germline V gene sequence: CDR1 SGHRS, CDR2 YFSETQ. V lost 3 bases, J lost 2 bases, and 10 bases lay in between. CDR3 bases: TGCGCCAGCAGCTACGGACAGTCCACAGATACGCAGTATTTT. It encodes CASSYGQSTDTQYF.

In the case of this clone: Lacking the conserved final phenylalanine or tryptophan, this CDR3 likely reflects a read error. CDR3 coding DNA: TGTGCCAGCAGCTTAAAACCTAGCACAGATACGCAGTATGTT. Translated: CASSLKPSTDTQYV. The chain links TRBV7-3 to TRBJ2-3; D is uncertain. Trimming removed 1 base at V and 0 bases at J, with 5 bases between. Germline CDR1 and CDR2: SGHTA and FQGTGA. The CDR3 is made up of 14 amino acids.

V and J are TRBV19 and TRBJ2-1; TRBD1 aligns across 7 bases. Trimming at V came to 3 bases and at J to 6 bases, leaving 11 bases not matched to a gene. CDR1 is LNHDA, CDR2 SQIVND, per germline (reference sequence). This CDR3 is built from 16 residues. The CDR3 DNA reads as TGTGCCAGTAGTATCCGGGGACAGACAGAGGGCAATGAGCAGTTCTTC. Translation gives CASSIRGQTEGNEQFF.

V usage is TRBV4-1 and J usage is TRBJ2-7; 10 positions agree with TRBD1. The V and J ends lost 2 bases and 7 bases, in that order; junction bases with no gene match: 5. Germline V gene data show CDR1 as MGHRA and CDR2 as YSYEKL. The CDR3 has 14 amino acids. CDR3 DNA sequence: TGCGCCAGCAGCCAAACCGACAGGGGGCCTGAGCAGTACTTC. Amino acid sequence: CASSQTDRGPEQYF.

The chain joins TRBV28 to TRBJ1-5, with D uncertain. Trimming shortened V by 3 bases and J by 9 bases, and 21 bases separated the two germline ends. The CDR3 length is 16 residues. Germline V CDR1 and CDR2: MDHEN, SYDVKM. In DNA form, the CDR3 reads TGTGCCAGCAGTTTCCACCCTCCGTCCGTACGGAGGCCCCAGCATTTT. This encodes CASSFHPPSVRRPQHF.

V is TRBV18 and J is TRBJ1-2, with 9 bases fitting TRBD1. J gave up 6 bases and V 3 bases, and 11 bases lay outside the gene matches. This CDR3 has 16 amino acids. Germline CDR1 reads KGHSH; CDR2 reads LQKENI. The CDR3 region has the DNA TGTGCCAGCTCACCTTTACAGGGGGCCGACCCAAATGGCTACACCTTC. This sequence encodes CASSPLQGADPNGYTF.

V gene TRBV6-1 combines with J gene TRBJ1-2; the match to TRBD1 covers 9 bases. With V trimmed by 5 bases and J by 2 bases, 6 bases remained unmatched. Germline V gene data show CDR1 as MNHNS and CDR2 as SASEGT. This CDR3 has 15 residues. CDR3 sequence: CASSKQGAGNYGYTF. CDR3 nucleotides: TGTGCCAGCAGTAAACAGGGGGCGGGGAACTATGGCTACACCTTC.

The DNA for the CDR3 is TGTGCCAGCAGCTGGCGGGACTTCGGTGAGCAGTTCTTC. Amino acids: CASSWRDFGEQFF. The V and J genes are TRBV7-2 and TRBJ2-1; TRBD2 might be the D (6 bases). Germline V CDR1 and CDR2: SGHTA, FQGNSA. The CDR3 consists of 13 residues. The germline V and J ends were trimmed by 4 bases and 9 bases, with 13 bases remaining between them.

V is TRBV28 and J is TRBJ1-2; tentative D call: TRBD1 (5 bases). The CDR3 consists of 13 residues. The V gene lost 6 bases and the J gene lost 5 bases, with 13 bases spanning the gap. Germline CDR1 and CDR2: MDHEN and SYDVKM. CDR3 nucleotide sequence: TGTGCCAGCAGCGTTGACAGCCCATATGGCTACACCTTC. This sequence encodes CASSVDSPYGYTF.

CDR3 sequence: CSVYLRGPRQQAFF. In DNA form, the CDR3 reads TGCAGCGTTTATTTGAGGGGGCCCCGTCAGCAAGCTTTCTTT. This chain links TRBV29-1 with TRBJ1-1; 7 bases are shared with TRBD1. This CDR3 region has 14 residues. Germline CDR1 reads SQVTM; CDR2 reads ANQGSEA. Trimming cost V 5 bases and J 9 bases; bases outside gene matches: 15.

The rearrangement links TRBV5-1 to TRBJ2-7, with 11 bases matching TRBD2. V was clipped by 3 bases and J by 2 bases; unmatched bases: 7. The CDR3 is 16 residues long. Germline assignment: CDR1 SGHRS and CDR2 YFSETQ. CDR3 region: CASSWGVAGGPYEQYF. CDR3 sequence (DNA): TGCGCCAGCAGCTGGGGAGTAGCGGGAGGGCCCTACGAGCAGTACTTC.

The gene calls are TRBV7-9 and TRBJ1-1; TRBD1 is a possible D gene (5 bases). CDR1 is SEHNR, CDR2 FQNEAQ, per germline (reference sequence). The V end was cut by 4 bases, the J end by 1 base, with 13 bases between. CDR3 size: 15 residues. This CDR3 is CASSSIGGGNTEAFF. For the CDR3, the DNA is TGTGCCAGCAGCTCCATCGGGGGGGGGAACACTGAAGCTTTCTTT.

This clone was recorded only once. The CDR3 sequence: CASSFDRGLYNEQFF. CDR3 DNA sequence: TGTGCCAGCAGCTTTGATCGCGGTCTGTACAATGAGCAGTTCTTC. The V gene is TRBV13, the J gene TRBJ2-1; D call uncertain. The CDR3 extends over 15 amino acids. Germline assignment: CDR1 PRHDT and CDR2 FYEKMQ (reference sequence). Trimming left V 3 bases short and J 4 bases short, with 13 bases between.

The chain uses TRBV6-5 and TRBJ2-1, with D unresolved. Germline V gene lookup returns CDR1 MNHEY and CDR2 SVGAGI. Trimming stripped 6 bases from V and 7 bases from J, with 16 bases between. The CDR3 is 14 amino acids. CDR3 sequence reads: CASSLPGPYNEQFF. The CDR3 DNA reads TGTGCCAGCAGCTTACCTGGGCCATATAATGAGCAGTTCTTC.

This chain connects TRBV19 to TRBJ2-1; possibly TRBD2 for D (6 bases). This CDR3 contains 13 residues. Germline CDR1 and CDR2: LNHDA and SQIVND (reference sequence). V was cut by 5 bases and J by 4 bases, with 9 bases left in between. Here the CDR3 DNA reads TGTGCCAGTAGTCCTCTAGCGTACAATGAGCAGTTCTTC. Protein product: CASSPLAYNEQFF.

This chain uses TRBV5-1 with TRBJ2-7; 7 bases line up with TRBD1. J lost 5 bases, V lost 2 bases, and 7 bases had no gene match. Germline CDR1 is SGHRS and CDR2 is YFSETQ. The CDR3 loop spans 14 amino acids. DNA of the CDR3: TGCGCCAGCAGCTTTACCACAGGGGCTAACGAGCAGTACTTC. It translates to CASSFTTGANEQYF.

The rearrangement uses TRBV4-3 and TRBJ2-1; D not resolved. V lost 1 base and J lost 5, with 21 bases in between. In germline, CDR1 is LGHNA, CDR2 YSLEER. The CDR3 loop spans 18 amino acids. CDR3 bases: TGCGCCAGCAGCCAAGCTTTTGAGCTGGCGGCTCGTAACAATGAGCAGTTCTTC. This sequence encodes CASSQAFELAARNNEQFF.

The chain couples TRBV29-1 to TRBJ1-3, with D possibly matching TRBD1 (6 bases). Trimming cost V 4 bases and J 2 bases, with 9 bases left between them. The CDR3 is 13 amino acids. Germline V gene lookup returns CDR1 SQVTM and CDR2 ANQGSEA. The CDR3 DNA sequence: TGCAGCGTTGGTAACAGGGCTGGAAACACCATATATTTT. It yields the protein CSVGNRAGNTIYF.

The chain carries TRBV5-1 and TRBJ2-7; 7 nucleotides line up with TRBD2. Germline V CDR1 and CDR2: SGHRS, YFSETQ. V lost 4 bases and J lost 0; bases outside the gene matches: 4. The CDR3 runs to 14 residues. The CDR3 DNA reads as TGCGCCAGCAGCCGGTGGGACTACTCCTACGAGCAGTACTTC. Translation: CASSRWDYSYEQYF.

The chain couples TRBV7-6 to TRBJ2-5, with a weak D call TRBD2 (6 bases). Germline CDR1 reads SGHVS; CDR2 reads FNYEAQ. The germline V and J ends were trimmed by 5 bases and 0 bases, with 13 bases remaining between them. This CDR3 contains 15 residues. The CDR3 region is CASSVLAPHQETQYF. CDR3 DNA sequence: TGTGCCAGCAGCGTCCTAGCGCCGCACCAAGAGACCCAGTACTTC. Full variable domain (remainder filled in from reference TRBV7-6 and TRBJ2-5): GAGVSQSPRYKVTKRGQDVALRCDPISGHVSLYWYRQALGQGPEFLTYFNYEAQQDKSGLPNDRFSAERPEGSISTLTIQRTEQRDSAMYRCASSVLAPHQETQYFGPGTRLLVL.